This passage covers 8 T cell receptor beta chains from one sample sequenced in a study of regulatory T cells in long-lasting Graves disease. Specified time point: newly diagnosed GD, antithyroid drugs for less than 3 months. There was RNA extracted from PBMCs, and the TCR library was made from it. To make TCR beta libraries, researchers used iRepertoire HTBI primers and Arm-PCR of CDR3 regions. TCRdb re-derived calls from the multiplex PCR reads in MiXCR, one entry per CDR3 protein. The profile shows about 240,000 distinct CDR3 sequences, 20% of them singletons. This sample comprised peripheral blood mononuclear cells (PBMCs), obtained at new diagnosis, from a patient treated with antithyroid drugs. Receptor source: a female donor with Graves disease.

This clonotype has just one count. A single base is all that separates this from a far larger clone, so a read error is likely. The gene calls are TRBV7-2 and TRBJ1-5; unclear D gene. Trimming took off 4 bases at V and 1 base at J, with 8 bases between the two ends. CDR3 length equals 14 residues. Germline CDR1 SGHTA, CDR2 FQGNSA. As DNA, the CDR3 is TGTGCCAGCAGCTCCTTTGAGAGCAATCAGCCCCAGCATTTT. Translated: CASSSFESNQPQHF.

In this sample, this clonotype turned up a few times. The chain combines TRBV7-3 with TRBJ1-1; no definite D call. Trimming shortened V by 1 base and J by 1 base, and 10 bases separated the two germline ends. This CDR3 comprises 15 residues. Germline V gene sequence: CDR1 SGHTA, CDR2 FQGTGA. The CDR3 here is CASSLSNIQNTEAFF. CDR3 sequence (DNA): TGTGCCAGCAGCTTAAGTAACATCCAGAACACTGAAGCTTTCTTT. Looking up the rest from reference TRBV7-3 and TRBJ1-1 gives the full variable domain: GAGVSQTPSNKVTEKGKYVELRCDPISGHTALYWYRQSLGQGPEFLIYFQGTGAADDSGLPNDRFFAVRPEGSVSTLKIQRTERGDSAVYLCASSLSNIQNTEAFFGQGTRLTVV.

This clonotype has at least ten counts. The chain joins TRBV18 to TRBJ2-7; TRBD2 is a possible D gene (6 bases). Deletions cut 3 bases from V and 2 bases from J, with 14 bases between. This CDR3 has 15 residues. Germline CDR1 reads KGHSH; CDR2 reads LQKENI. The CDR3, as DNA: TGTGCCAGCTCACCCGGGACTCCCCAAACCTACGAGCAGTACTTC. Translation gives CASSPGTPQTYEQYF. Full variable domain (remainder filled in from reference TRBV18 and TRBJ2-7): NAGVMQNPRHLVRRRGQEARLRCSPMKGHSHVYWYRQLPEEGLKFMVYLQKENIIDESGMPKERFSAEFPKEGPSILRIQQVVRGDSAAYFCASSPGTPQTYEQYFGPGTRLTVT.

This clonotype was counted many times. A junction boundary mismatches the germline segment, possibly from a read error. The chain couples TRBV3-1 to TRBJ1-2; possibly TRBD1 for D (5 bases). This CDR3 has 13 residues. Germline V gives CDR1 LGHDT, CDR2 YNNKEL (reference sequence). CDR3 in amino acids: CASSQEGTYDYTF. The CDR3, as DNA: TGTGCCAGCAGCCAAGAAGGGACTTATGACTACACCTTC.

This clonotype came up a few times. The V and J genes are TRBV7-9 and TRBJ1-4; tentatively, D is TRBD1 (6 bases). The CDR3 is 17 residues long. CDR1 is SEHNR and CDR2 is FQNEAQ in the germline V gene (reference sequence). Trimming removed 5 bases at V and 0 bases at J, with 16 bases between. The CDR3 nucleotides read TGTGCCAGCAGCCCCGGGGGCCAGTCGGCAACTAATGAAAAACTGTTTTTT. Its protein is CASSPGGQSATNEKLFF.

In this sample, this clonotype turned up many times. The CDR3 loop reads CASTPQQRYSNQPQHF. DNA of the CDR3: TGTGCCAGCACCCCCCAACAGCGGTATAGCAATCAGCCCCAGCATTTT. This chain links TRBV12-3 or TRBV12-4 with TRBJ1-5, with D unclear. The CDR3 contains 16 residues. Trimming removed 7 bases at V and 0 bases at J, with 16 bases between.

The chain recombines TRBV7-2 with TRBJ1-2; weak D call: TRBD1 (5 bases). Germline V gene data show CDR1 as SGHTA and CDR2 as FQGNSA. CDR3 length equals 16 residues. Trimming stripped 4 bases from V and 4 bases from J, with 19 bases between. The CDR3 nucleotides are TGTGCCAGCAGCTACCGTCAGGAAGGGGCGTTCTATGGCTACACCTTC. This translates into CASSYRQEGAFYGYTF.

This clonotype showed up many times. V is TRBV29-1 and J is TRBJ2-2, with D hard to call. V dropped 0 bases and J dropped 4 bases, with 3 bases sitting between them. The CDR3 runs 12 residues. CDR1 SQVTM and CDR2 ANQGSEA come from the germline V gene. CDR3 residues: CSVEDLTGELFF. CDR3 nucleotides: TGCAGCGTTGAAGATCTCACCGGGGAGCTGTTTTTT.